These 19 T cell receptor beta chains share one sample of origin, sequenced in a study of blood T cells in healthy people across ages. For the second PCR, which ran for about 7 to 11 cycles, a sample-barcoded 5' primer and a J-beta primer mix were used. TCRdb called the 5' RACE reads again in MiXCR, with one record for every CDR3 protein. The sample consists of about 640,000 distinct CDR3 sequences, around three fifths of them appearing once. The sequencing input was blood. The receptor source for this set is a man between 60 and 70 years old in good health.

This clonotype has a handful of counts. The CDR3 DNA follows: TGCAGCGTTGTCTTGCAGTTAAGCTCCTACGAGCAGTACTTC. It specifies CSVVLQLSSYEQYF. The gene calls are TRBV29-1 and TRBJ2-7; D uncertain. The V end was cut by 4 bases, the J end by 0 bases, with 13 bases between. The CDR3 extends over 14 amino acids. From germline, CDR1 is SQVTM and CDR2 ANQGSEA.

V and J are TRBV12-3 or TRBV12-4 and TRBJ2-3; no definite D call. CDR3 length equals 14 residues. V was trimmed by 6 bases and J by 9 bases, leaving 19 bases between them. The CDR3 sequence is CASSFGVTGETQYF. The CDR3 DNA reads TGTGCCAGCAGCTTTGGAGTGACCGGAGAGACGCAGTATTTT.

This clonotype has a single count. The gene calls are TRBV29-1 and TRBJ1-1; no reliable D call. V lost 5 bases to trimming and J lost 9 bases, with 16 bases between them. The CDR3 is made up of 12 amino acids. From germline, CDR1 is SQVTM and CDR2 ANQGSEA. The CDR3 DNA is TGCAGCGTTCCAGACCTGGGAAACCAAGCTTTCTTT. The encoded protein is CSVPDLGNQAFF.

This chain uses TRBV5-1 with TRBJ2-1; D tentatively reads TRBD1 or TRBD2 (5 bases each). V shed 0 bases and J shed 4 bases, with 14 bases lying between them. Germline loops: CDR1 SGHRS, CDR2 YFSETQ. This CDR3 comprises 16 residues. The DNA of the CDR3 is TGCGCCAGCAGCTTGGCCCAGCGTGGGGGATACAATGAGCAGTTCTTC. Translated, it gives CASSLAQRGGYNEQFF.

This sequence joins TRBV12-3 or TRBV12-4 and TRBJ2-7; D is unclear. This CDR3 is 14 amino acids long. Trimming removed 5 bases at V and 0 bases at J, with 11 bases between. The CDR3 region has the DNA TGTGCCAGCAGTCGCCAACAGAGCTCCTACGAGCAGTACTTC. Translating gives CASSRQQSSYEQYF.

V is TRBV29-1 and J is TRBJ2-1; TRBD1 might be the D (6 bases). V lost 6 bases and J 0 bases, leaving 15 bases between the germline ends. The CDR3 has 15 amino acids. The germline V gene has CDR1 SQVTM and CDR2 ANQGSEA. As DNA, the CDR3 is TGCAGCGTAGCCATAGGGGGACCCTCCTACAATGAGCAGTTCTTC. Translated: CSVAIGGPSYNEQFF.

The chain links TRBV27 to TRBJ2-7; the match to TRBD1 covers 10 bases. The V gene's germline CDR1 is MNHEY and CDR2 SMNVEV (reference sequence). With 11 bases clipped from V and 4 bases from J, the junction kept 11 bases outside the gene matches. The CDR3 covers 14 residues. The CDR3 region is CAAAAGTGVYEQYF. The CDR3 nucleotides read TGTGCCGCCGCCGCCGGGACAGGGGTTTACGAGCAGTACTTC.

The V call is TRBV6-5, the J call TRBJ2-7; 11 bases are shared with TRBD1. V lost 4 bases, J lost 5 bases, and 7 bases stayed unmatched. The CDR3 covers 15 residues. Germline CDR1 is MNHEY and CDR2 is SVGAGI. The CDR3 loop reads CASSSAGTGGNEQYF. As DNA, the CDR3 is TGTGCCAGCAGTTCCGCCGGGACAGGGGGGAACGAGCAGTACTTC.

This clonotype was seen only a few times. V usage is TRBV6-6 and J usage is TRBJ1-6; 7 bases line up with TRBD1. V gave up 7 bases and J gave up 5 bases; unmatched junction bases: 8. The CDR3 is made up of 15 amino acids. Per the germline V gene, CDR1 is MNHNY and CDR2 is SVGAGI (reference sequence). The CDR3 nucleotides are TGTGCCAGCATCCCCGGACAGGCGAATAATTCACCCCTCCACTTT. It codes for CASIPGQANNSPLHF.

The chain recombines TRBV20-1 with TRBJ2-5; D unclear. Trimming took 3 bases from V and 9 from J, leaving 8 bases between them. Per germline, CDR1 DFQATT and CDR2 SNEGSKA (reference sequence). The CDR3 runs 10 residues. CDR3 DNA sequence: TGCAGTGCTAGTGCTCCGGCCCAGTACTTC. Protein: CSASAPAQYF.

The chain joins TRBV11-2 to TRBJ1-2; D not resolved. V lost 2 bases, J lost 0 bases, and 10 bases lay in between. CDR3 length equals 15 residues. In germline, CDR1 is SGHAT, CDR2 FQNNGV. CDR3 DNA sequence: TGTGCCAGCAGCTTAAATCTTGGCGCTAACTATGGCTACACCTTC. Amino acids: CASSLNLGANYGYTF.

This clonotype was seen repeatedly, ten times or more. The genes are TRBV11-2 and TRBJ2-3, with D perhaps matching TRBD2 (5 bases). Trimming left V 9 bases short and J 6 bases short, with 16 bases between. Germline CDR1 reads SGHAT; CDR2 reads FQNNGV. The CDR3 extends over 13 amino acids. The chain's CDR3 is CASSRVGVDTQYF. CDR3 nucleotides: TGTGCCAGTTCCCGAGTCGGGGTTGATACGCAGTATTTT. The whole variable domain, filled in from reference TRBV11-2 and TRBJ2-3, reads EAGVAQSPRYKIIEKRQSVAFWCNPISGHATLYWYQQILGQGPKLLIQFQNNGVVDDSQLPKDRFSAERLKGVDSTLKIQPAKLEDSAVYLCASSRVGVDTQYFGPGTRLTVL.

The chain recombines TRBV20-1 with TRBJ2-7; unclear D gene. V was shortened by 6 bases and J by 7 bases, with 19 bases between the two germline ends. Germline assignment: CDR1 DFQATT and CDR2 SNEGSKA (reference sequence). The CDR3 runs 13 residues. The CDR3 DNA sequence: TGCAGTGCAGCAGACGACCGGTTCGCGGAGCAGTACTTC. This codes for CSAADDRFAEQYF.

In its sample, this clonotype was seen a few times. The rearrangement joins TRBV7-2 to TRBJ2-1; 8 nucleotides match TRBD2. From germline, CDR1 is SGHTA and CDR2 FQGNSA. J was trimmed by 9 bases and V by 0 bases; bases with no gene match: 13. The CDR3 loop spans 17 amino acids. This chain's CDR3 is CASSLASRGVTPGEQFF. CDR3 DNA sequence: TGTGCCAGCAGCTTAGCTTCGCGGGGGGTCACTCCCGGTGAGCAGTTCTTC. Full variable domain (missing parts from reference TRBV7-2 and TRBJ2-1): GAGVSQSPSNKVTEKGKDVELRCDPISGHTALYWYRQSLGQGLEFLIYFQGNSAPDKSGLPSDRFSAERTGGSVSTLTIQRTQQEDSAVYLCASSLASRGVTPGEQFFGPGTRLTVL.

Note on this clonotype: The junction shows a germline mismatch at one end, possibly a read error. The chain joins TRBV12-3 or TRBV12-4 to TRBJ2-3, with a tentative D call TRBD2 (7 bases). The CDR3 totals 16 residues. CDR3 coding DNA: TGTGTCAGCACCACGGAGGCGGGGGCCACCACAGATACGCAGTATTTT. Translation gives CVSTTEAGATTDTQYF.

The rearrangement joins TRBV10-3 to TRBJ1-2, with 10 bases matching TRBD1. Germline loops: CDR1 ENHRY, CDR2 SYGVKD. The CDR3 extends over 14 amino acids. V lost 7 bases and J lost 7; bases outside the gene matches: 9. The CDR3 bases are TGTGCCATCACCGGGGACAGGGGAACTCGTGGCTACACCTTC. Translated, it gives CAITGDRGTRGYTF.

This clonotype has only a few counts. The rearrangement links TRBV7-9 to TRBJ1-2; possible D gene TRBD1, 5 bases. V lost 5 bases to trimming and J lost 4 bases, with 11 bases between them. Germline V CDR1 and CDR2: SEHNR, FQNEAQ (reference sequence). CDR3 length equals 13 residues. The CDR3 region is CASSPGGVYGYTF. As DNA, the CDR3 is TGTGCCAGCAGCCCCGGGGGTGTCTATGGCTACACCTTC.

The V and J genes are TRBV7-9 and TRBJ1-1; TRBD1 aligns across 10 bases. Germline lookup yields CDR1 SEHNR and CDR2 FQNEAQ (reference sequence). Trimming cost V 9 bases and J 5 bases; bases outside gene matches: 6. The CDR3 is 13 residues long. The CDR3 bases are TGTGCCAGTCGGTGGGGACAGGGGACTGAAGCTTTCTTT. Translated, it gives CASRWGQGTEAFF.

This clonotype was seen more than once but under ten times. CDR3 in amino acids: CASMGTDNEKLFF. CDR3 bases: TGTGCCAGCATGGGGACGGATAATGAAAAACTGTTTTTT. The chain uses TRBV2 and TRBJ1-4, with a tentative D call TRBD1 (5 bases). CDR1 and CDR2 from the germline V gene are SNHLY and FYNNEI. CDR3 length equals 13 residues. The germline V and J ends were trimmed by 7 bases and 4 bases, with 10 bases remaining between them.